The present T cell receptor beta chain was sequenced within a study of control samples from healthy donors and cancer patients. Data came from immunoSEQ multiplex PCR; TCRdb stores just in-frame clones and leaves some out. The repertoire holds 350,000 to 450,000 clones, with 75% to 95% as singletons. Sequencing input: PBMCs. The receptor's source is a middle-aged man with head and neck cancer.

CDR3 nucleotides: TGTGCCAGCAGCCCCCAGGGTACTAATGAAAAACTGTTTTTT. It specifies CASSPQGTNEKLFF. The chain uses TRBV3-1 (or the pseudogene TRBV3-2) and TRBJ1-4; tentatively, D is TRBD1 (5 bases). Trimming stripped 4 bases from V and 2 bases from J, with 8 bases between. Germline V gene data show CDR1 as LGHDT and CDR2 as YNNKEL (reference sequence). The CDR3 length is 14 residues.